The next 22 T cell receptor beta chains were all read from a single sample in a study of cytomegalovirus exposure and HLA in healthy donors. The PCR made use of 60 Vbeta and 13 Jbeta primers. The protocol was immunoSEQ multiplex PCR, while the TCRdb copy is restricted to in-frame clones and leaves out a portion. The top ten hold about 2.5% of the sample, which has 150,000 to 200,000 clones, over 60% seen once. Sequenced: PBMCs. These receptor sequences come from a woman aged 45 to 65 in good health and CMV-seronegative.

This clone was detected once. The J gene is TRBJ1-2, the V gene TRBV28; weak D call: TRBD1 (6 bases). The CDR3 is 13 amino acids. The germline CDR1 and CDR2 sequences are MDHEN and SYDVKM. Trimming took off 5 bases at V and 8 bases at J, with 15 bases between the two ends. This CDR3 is CASSRSGARGYTF. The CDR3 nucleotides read TGTGCCAGCAGTAGGTCAGGGGCGCGAGGCTACACCTTC.

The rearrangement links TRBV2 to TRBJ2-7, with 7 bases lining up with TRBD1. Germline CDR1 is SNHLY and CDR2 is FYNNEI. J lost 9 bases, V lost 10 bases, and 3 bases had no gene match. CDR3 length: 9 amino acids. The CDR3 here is CATRTGQYF. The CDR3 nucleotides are TGTGCCACCAGGACAGGGCAGTACTTC.

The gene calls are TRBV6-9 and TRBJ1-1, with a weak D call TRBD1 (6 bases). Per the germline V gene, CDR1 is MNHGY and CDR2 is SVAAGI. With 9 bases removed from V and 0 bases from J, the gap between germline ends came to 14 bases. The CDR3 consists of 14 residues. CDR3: CARGADFMNTEAFF. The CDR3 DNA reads TGTGCCAGGGGGGCAGATTTCATGAACACTGAAGCTTTCTTT.

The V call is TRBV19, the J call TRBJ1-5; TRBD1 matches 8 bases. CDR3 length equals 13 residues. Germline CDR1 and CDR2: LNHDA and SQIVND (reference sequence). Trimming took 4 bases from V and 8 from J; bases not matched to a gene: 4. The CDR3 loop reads CASSTQGAEPQHF. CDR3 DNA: TGTGCCAGTAGTACCCAGGGGGCTGAGCCCCAGCATTTT.

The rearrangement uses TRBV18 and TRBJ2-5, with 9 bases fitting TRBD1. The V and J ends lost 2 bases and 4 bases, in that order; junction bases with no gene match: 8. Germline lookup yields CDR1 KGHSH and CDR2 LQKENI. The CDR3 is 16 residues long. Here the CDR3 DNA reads TGTGCCAGCTCACCAGGGACAGGGATAGTCACAGAGACCCAGTACTTC. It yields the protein CASSPGTGIVTETQYF. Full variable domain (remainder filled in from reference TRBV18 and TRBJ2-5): NAGVMQNPRHLVRRRGQEARLRCSPMKGHSHVYWYRQLPEEGLKFMVYLQKENIIDESGMPKERFSAEFPKEGPSILRIQQVVRGDSAAYFCASSPGTGIVTETQYFGPGTRLLVL.

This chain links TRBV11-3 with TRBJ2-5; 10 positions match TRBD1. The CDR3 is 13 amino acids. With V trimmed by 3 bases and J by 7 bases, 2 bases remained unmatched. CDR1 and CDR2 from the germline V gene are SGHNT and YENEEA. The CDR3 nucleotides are TGTGCCAGCAGCTTCGGGGACAGGGGGACCCAGTACTTC. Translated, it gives CASSFGDRGTQYF.

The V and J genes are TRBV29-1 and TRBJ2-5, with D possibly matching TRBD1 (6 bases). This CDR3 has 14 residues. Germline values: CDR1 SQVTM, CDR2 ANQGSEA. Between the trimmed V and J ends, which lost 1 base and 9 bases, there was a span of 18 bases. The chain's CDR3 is CSVEGRIGPGAQYF. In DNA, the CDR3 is TGCAGCGTTGAAGGTCGGATTGGGCCAGGGGCCCAGTACTTC.

CDR3 DNA: TGTGCCAGCAGCACTGATATGAACACTGAAGCTTTCTTT. Its protein is CASSTDMNTEAFF. The rearrangement joins TRBV9 to TRBJ1-1; D call uncertain. The CDR3 loop spans 13 amino acids. Trimming pared 4 bases from V and 0 bases from J, leaving 7 bases between. The germline V gene has CDR1 SGDLS and CDR2 YYNGEE.

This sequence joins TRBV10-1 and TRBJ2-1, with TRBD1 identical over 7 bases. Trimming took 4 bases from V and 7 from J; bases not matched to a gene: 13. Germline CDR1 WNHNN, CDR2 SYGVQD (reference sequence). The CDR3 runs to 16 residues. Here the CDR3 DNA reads TGCGCCAGCAGTGCCTACCGACAGGGAGATGGGAATGAGCAGTTCTTC. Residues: CASSAYRQGDGNEQFF.

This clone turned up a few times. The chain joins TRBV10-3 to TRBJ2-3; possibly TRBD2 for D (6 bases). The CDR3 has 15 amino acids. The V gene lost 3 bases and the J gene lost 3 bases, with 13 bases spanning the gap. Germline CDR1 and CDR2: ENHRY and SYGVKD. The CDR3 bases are TGTGCCATCAGTGATACTAGCTCTGGAACAGATACGCAGTATTTT. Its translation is CAISDTSSGTDTQYF.

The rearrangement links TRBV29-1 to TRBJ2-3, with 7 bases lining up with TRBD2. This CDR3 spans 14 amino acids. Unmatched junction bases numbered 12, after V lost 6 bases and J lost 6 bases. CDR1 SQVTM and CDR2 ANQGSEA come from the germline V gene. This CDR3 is CSVGFGGRWDTQYF. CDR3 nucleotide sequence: TGCAGCGTGGGCTTCGGCGGGAGATGGGATACGCAGTATTTT.

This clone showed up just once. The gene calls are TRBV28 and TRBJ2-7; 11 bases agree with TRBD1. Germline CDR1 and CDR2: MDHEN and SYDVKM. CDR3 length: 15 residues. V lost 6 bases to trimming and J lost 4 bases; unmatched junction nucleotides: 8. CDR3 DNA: TGTGCCAGCAGGGGGACAGGGGGTCTGGGATACGAGCAGTACTTC. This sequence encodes CASRGTGGLGYEQYF.

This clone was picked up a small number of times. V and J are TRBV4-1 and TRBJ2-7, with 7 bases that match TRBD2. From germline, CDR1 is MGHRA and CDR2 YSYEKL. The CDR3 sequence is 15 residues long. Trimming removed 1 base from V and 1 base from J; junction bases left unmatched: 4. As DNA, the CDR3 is TGCGCCAGCAGCCAAGGTCATAGCGGGTCCTACGAGCAGTACTTC. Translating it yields CASSQGHSGSYEQYF.

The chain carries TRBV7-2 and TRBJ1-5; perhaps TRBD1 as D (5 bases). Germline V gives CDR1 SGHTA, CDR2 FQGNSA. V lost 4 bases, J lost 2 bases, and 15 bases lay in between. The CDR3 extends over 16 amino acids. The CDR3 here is CASSSRPRAGNQPQHF. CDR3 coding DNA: TGTGCCAGCAGCTCACGCCCCAGGGCCGGCAATCAGCCCCAGCATTTT.

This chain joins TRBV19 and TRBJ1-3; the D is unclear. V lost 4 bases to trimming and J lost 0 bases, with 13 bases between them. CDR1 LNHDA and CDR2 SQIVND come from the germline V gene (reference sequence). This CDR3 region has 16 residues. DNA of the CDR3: TGTGCCAGTAGTACGCTGGTGGGGAGCTCTGGAAACACCATATATTTT. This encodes CASSTLVGSSGNTIYF.

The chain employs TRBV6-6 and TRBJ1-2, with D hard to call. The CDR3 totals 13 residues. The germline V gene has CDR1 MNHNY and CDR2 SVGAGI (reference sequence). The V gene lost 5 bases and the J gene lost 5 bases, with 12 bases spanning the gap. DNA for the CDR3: TGTGCCAGCAGTCCACCGGTCTCTTATGGCTACACCTTC. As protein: CASSPPVSYGYTF.

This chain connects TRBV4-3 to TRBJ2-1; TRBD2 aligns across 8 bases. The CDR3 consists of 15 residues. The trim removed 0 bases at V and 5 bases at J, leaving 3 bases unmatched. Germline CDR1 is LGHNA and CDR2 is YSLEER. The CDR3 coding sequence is TGCGCCAGCAGCCAAGAGGGGACTAGTGACAATGAGCAGTTCTTC. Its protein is CASSQEGTSDNEQFF.

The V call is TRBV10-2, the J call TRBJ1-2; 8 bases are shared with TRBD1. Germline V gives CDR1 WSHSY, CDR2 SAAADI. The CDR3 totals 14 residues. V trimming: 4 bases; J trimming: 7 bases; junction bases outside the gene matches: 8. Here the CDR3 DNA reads TGCGCCAGCAGTGCAGGACAGGGAGTGTCTGGCTACACCTTC. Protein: CASSAGQGVSGYTF.

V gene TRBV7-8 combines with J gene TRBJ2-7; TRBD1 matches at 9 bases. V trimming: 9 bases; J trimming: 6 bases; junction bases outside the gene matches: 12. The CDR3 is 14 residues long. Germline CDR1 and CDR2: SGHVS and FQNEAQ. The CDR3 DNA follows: TGTGCCAGTGCCGGGGACAGGGCTTTTGGCGAGCAGTACTTC. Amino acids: CASAGDRAFGEQYF.

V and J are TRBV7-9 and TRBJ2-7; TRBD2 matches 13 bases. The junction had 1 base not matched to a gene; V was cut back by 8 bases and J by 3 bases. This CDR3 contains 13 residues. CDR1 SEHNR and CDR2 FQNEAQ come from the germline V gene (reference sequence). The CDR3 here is CASRTSGSYEQYF. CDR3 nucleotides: TGTGCCAGCCGGACTAGCGGGAGCTACGAGCAGTACTTC.

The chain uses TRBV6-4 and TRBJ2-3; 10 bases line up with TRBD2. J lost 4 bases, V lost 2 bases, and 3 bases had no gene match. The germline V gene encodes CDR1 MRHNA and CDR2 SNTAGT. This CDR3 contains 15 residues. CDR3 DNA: TGTGCCAGCAGTGACCCCGGGACTAGCGCAGATACGCAGTATTTT. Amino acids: CASSDPGTSADTQYF.

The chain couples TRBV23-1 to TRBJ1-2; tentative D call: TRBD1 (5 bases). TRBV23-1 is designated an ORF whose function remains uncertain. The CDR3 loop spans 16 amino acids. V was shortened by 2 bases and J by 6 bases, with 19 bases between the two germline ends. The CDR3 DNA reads TGCGCCAGCAGTCAAACCGACAGAAACTCCTTCGATGGCTACACCTTC. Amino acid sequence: CASSQTDRNSFDGYTF.